The rows below give T cell receptor beta chains drawn from one sample of a study of blood T cell repertoires in COVID-19. The repertoire was sequenced with immunoSEQ multiplex PCR; TCRdb's copy has only in-frame clones and lacks some. The table has 150,000 to 200,000 clones, 85% to 90% seen once. The sample was peripheral blood. These receptor sequences come from a woman aged 80 or over in a cohort sampled during active or convalescent COVID-19. The CDR3 runs from the conserved cysteine through the conserved F or W. Fields, in order: clone size, V gene, D gene, J gene, CDR3 protein, CDR3 DNA. A D gene is named only where the DNA matches it firmly. Some rows mark clone size as missing; the rest say once, few, many or name a class of expanded clone.

size: -; V: TRBV5-8; D: -; J: TRBJ2-3; CDR3: CASSLPGAPDTQYF; DNA: TGTGCCAGCAGCCTTCCAGGGGCCCCGGATACGCAGTATTTT
size: -; V: TRBV10-2; D: -; J: TRBJ1-2; CDR3: CASSERDYGYTF; DNA: TGCGCCAGCAGTGAACGAGACTATGGCTACACCTTC
size: once; V: TRBV18; D: -; J: TRBJ2-2; CDR3: CASSPDSGGAQEVWRGTGELFF; DNA: TGTGCCAGCTCACCAGACAGCGGCGGGGCTCAAGAGGTTTGGAGGGGCACCGGGGAGCTGTTTTTT
size: -; V: TRBV5-1; D: TRBD2; J: TRBJ2-1; CDR3: CASSLVASGRAYEQFF; DNA: TGCGCCAGCAGCTTGGTGGCTAGCGGGAGGGCCTATGAGCAGTTCTTC
size: -; V: TRBV20-1; D: TRBD2; J: TRBJ2-1; CDR3: CSASGGYEQFF; DNA: TGCAGTGCGTCGGGGGGGTATGAGCAGTTCTTC
size: few; V: TRBV7-9; D: -; J: TRBJ2-7; CDR3: CASTPQGTSYEQYF; DNA: TGTGCCAGCACCCCTCAGGGGACCTCCTACGAGCAGTACTTC
size: -; V: TRBV5-5; D: TRBD1; J: TRBJ1-2; CDR3: CASRPGQGNYGYTF; DNA: TGTGCCAGCAGACCGGGACAGGGGAACTATGGCTACACCTTC
size: once; V: TRBV5-1; D: TRBD2; J: TRBJ2-2; CDR3: CASSSSSLAGRTGELFF; DNA: TGCGCCAGCAGCTCGTCGTCACTAGCGGGGCGCACCGGGGAGCTGTTTTTT
size: -; V: TRBV5-1; D: -; J: TRBJ1-1; CDR3: CASSLSRVEGEAFF; DNA: TGCGCCAGCAGCTTGTCACGGGTAGAGGGTGAAGCTTTCTTT
size: -; V: TRBV14; D: TRBD2; J: TRBJ2-1; CDR3: CASSLTGGISYNEQFF; DNA: TGTGCCAGCAGCCTCACGGGGGGGATCTCCTACAATGAGCAGTTCTTC
size: once; V: TRBV20-1; D: TRBD1; J: TRBJ1-4; CDR3: CSASVQGLREKLFF; DNA: TGCAGTGCTAGTGTACAGGGGCTTCGTGAAAAACTGTTTTTT
size: -; V: TRBV29-1; D: -; J: TRBJ1-2; CDR3: CSVEDPDTF; DNA: TGCAGCGTTGAAGATCCGGACACCTTC
size: -; V: TRBV15; D: TRBD1; J: TRBJ1-2; CDR3: CATSSAKGAGYGYTF; DNA: TGTGCCACCAGCAGTGCAAAGGGGGCAGGGTATGGCTACACCTTC
size: -; V: TRBV5-1; D: -; J: TRBJ1-6; CDR3: CASSLEAAFVGPLHF; DNA: TGCGCCAGCAGCTTGGAGGCGGCCTTCGTAGGACCCCTCCACTTT
size: -; V: TRBV2; D: TRBD1; J: TRBJ2-2; CDR3: CASRGTGGYTGELFF; DNA: TGTGCCAGCAGAGGGACAGGGGGCTACACCGGGGAGCTGTTTTTT
size: few; V: TRBV16; D: TRBD1; J: TRBJ1-2; CDR3: CASSPPPAGGRGYTF; DNA: TGTGCCAGCAGCCCTCCTCCGGCAGGGGGGCGCGGCTACACCTTC
size: -; V: TRBV24-1; D: TRBD1; J: TRBJ2-7; CDR3: CATSDPGQPSYEQYF; DNA: TGTGCCACCAGTGATCCGGGACAGCCGTCCTACGAGCAGTACTTC
size: few; V: TRBV19; D: TRBD2; J: TRBJ2-7; CDR3: CASSNPGLVFREQYF; DNA: TGTGCCAGTAGTAATCCGGGACTAGTATTCCGTGAGCAGTACTTC